A selection of T cell receptor beta chains follows, all from one sample in a study of blood T cell repertoires in COVID-19. This table comes from immunoSEQ multiplex PCR, and its TCRdb copy is limited to in-frame clones, with some not included. The sample includes about 200,000 clones, around four fifths of them seen just once. The sample was peripheral blood. The receptors derive from a man between 35 and 55 years old with acute or convalescent COVID-19. CDR3s include the opening cysteine and the closing phenylalanine or tryptophan. A D gene is named only where the DNA matches it firmly. The size field is filled for only some rows; it gives once, few, many or a size class.

J: TRBJ2-1; length: 16; D: TRBD2; V: TRBV19; size: -; DNA: TGTGCCAGTAGTATTAGACTAGCGGGAGGGCTGAATGAGCAGTTCTTC; CDR3: CASSIRLAGGLNEQFF
J: TRBJ2-7; length: 13; D: TRBD2; V: TRBV2; size: few; DNA: TGTGCCAGCAGTGGGCTAGCGGGGTACGAGCAGTACTTC; CDR3: CASSGLAGYEQYF
J: TRBJ2-2; length: 17; D: TRBD2; V: TRBV5-1; size: -; DNA: TGCGCCAGCAGCTTACCGGGACTAGCGGGAGTGACCGGGGAGCTGTTTTTT; CDR3: CASSLPGLAGVTGELFF
J: TRBJ1-4; length: 15; D: -; V: TRBV19; size: -; DNA: TGTGCCAGTAGTATTCAAGGACAGACTAATGAAAAACTGTTTTTT; CDR3: CASSIQGQTNEKLFF
J: TRBJ1-1; length: 17; D: -; V: TRBV20-1; size: -; DNA: TGCAGTGCTAGTCAGTCCTGGGGGAGGATAGGTAACACTGAAGCTTTCTTT; CDR3: CSASQSWGRIGNTEAFF
J: TRBJ2-5; length: 16; D: TRBD2; V: TRBV6-5; size: -; DNA: TGTGCCAGCAGTTCCGGACTAGCGGGAGTGGCAGAGACCCAGTACTTC; CDR3: CASSSGLAGVAETQYF
J: TRBJ2-1; length: 12; D: -; V: TRBV5-1; size: -; DNA: TGCGCCAGCAGCCGGAGTCACAATGAGCAGTTCTTC; CDR3: CASSRSHNEQFF
J: TRBJ2-3; length: 20; D: TRBD2; V: TRBV7-8; size: -; DNA: TGTGCCAGCAGCCACCCCCGGGGGCTAGCGGGAGGCCAGGTTTGGGTTACGCAGTATTTT; CDR3: CASSHPRGLAGGQVWVTQYF
J: TRBJ2-1; length: 17; D: TRBD1; V: TRBV28; size: -; DNA: TGTGCCAGCAGTTTATATACCCGGGACAGCGACTACAATGAGCAGTTCTTC; CDR3: CASSLYTRDSDYNEQFF
J: TRBJ1-1; length: 14; D: TRBD1; V: TRBV19; size: -; DNA: TGTGCCAGTAGCCTCGACAGGGGGCAACAAGAAGCTTTCTTT; CDR3: CASSLDRGQQEAFF
J: TRBJ1-2; length: 11; D: -; V: TRBV19; size: -; DNA: TGTGCCAGTAGCGGACAGCTTGGCTACACCTTC; CDR3: CASSGQLGYTF
J: TRBJ1-1; length: 11; D: -; V: TRBV7-9; size: -; DNA: TGTGCCAGCAGCTTCGGCACTGAAGCTTTCTTT; CDR3: CASSFGTEAFF
J: TRBJ1-1; length: 18; D: -; V: TRBV5-1; size: -; DNA: TGCGCCAGCAGCGAACAAAGCGGGGGCCATCGAATAAACACTGAAGCTTTCTTT; CDR3: CASSEQSGGHRINTEAFF
J: TRBJ2-5; length: 12; D: -; V: TRBV5-1; size: -; DNA: TGCGCCAGCAGGTTAGCTCAAGAGACCCAGTACTTC; CDR3: CASRLAQETQYF
J: TRBJ1-2; length: 12; D: -; V: TRBV29-1; size: -; DNA: TGCAGCGTTGTTTTTCAGGACTATGGCTACACCTTC; CDR3: CSVVFQDYGYTF
J: TRBJ1-1; length: 14; D: TRBD1; V: TRBV19; size: -; DNA: TGTGCCAGTACCGATCGGACAGGGGTTGGAGGAGCTTTCTTT; CDR3: CASTDRTGVGGAFF
J: TRBJ2-7; length: 13; D: -; V: TRBV12-3/TRBV12-4; size: once; DNA: TGTGCCAGCAGTTTAGCGGGGAGCTACGAGCAGTACTTC; CDR3: CASSLAGSYEQYF
J: TRBJ2-6; length: 17; D: TRBD2; V: TRBV6-4; size: -; DNA: TGTGCCAGCTCATCAGCGGGAGGACCCTCTGGGGCCAACGTCCTGACTTTC; CDR3: CASSSAGGPSGANVLTF
J: TRBJ2-3; length: 17; D: TRBD2; V: TRBV3-1/TRBV3-2; size: -; DNA: TGTGCCAGCAGCCAAATGTGGACTAGCTCAGGCACAGATACGCAGTATTTT; CDR3: CASSQMWTSSGTDTQYF
J: TRBJ1-2; length: 15; D: -; V: TRBV6-4; size: once; DNA: TGTGCCAGCAGTGAAGGGCAGGGAGGCATCTATGGCTACACCTTC; CDR3: CASSEGQGGIYGYTF
J: TRBJ1-6; length: 14; D: -; V: TRBV18; size: -; DNA: TGTGCCAGCTCACCCCGGGACACTAATTCACCCCTCCACTTT; CDR3: CASSPRDTNSPLHF
J: TRBJ2-7; length: 15; D: -; V: TRBV7-9; size: -; DNA: TGTGCCAGCAGCTTAGACGCGACATCTACCTACGAGCAGTACTTC; CDR3: CASSLDATSTYEQYF